The 20 T cell receptor beta chains in this list originate from one sample, sequenced in a study of CD8 T cells in ankylosing spondylitis. In TCRdb, the 5' RACE reads were re-called with MiXCR into one record per CDR3 protein. The sample lists 210,000 or so distinct CDR3 sequences; roughly 26% were seen once. The sample taken for sequencing was blood, either unsorted or a sorted T cell fraction (not recorded which). Every receptor here comes from a male donor with ankylosing spondylitis or in good health (not recorded which).

The chain couples TRBV28 to TRBJ2-7; D is undetermined. Germline-derived CDR1 and CDR2 are MDHEN and SYDVKM. The CDR3 extends over 12 amino acids. Trimming pared 3 bases from V and 4 bases from J, leaving 7 bases between. This chain's CDR3 is CASSFKGYEQYF. CDR3 nucleotide sequence: TGTGCCAGCAGTTTTAAGGGATACGAGCAGTACTTC.

This clonotype occurred many times. The genes are TRBV6-2 or TRBV6-3 and TRBJ2-5; D is unclear. The length of the CDR3 is 13 residues. Looked up from germline, CDR1 is MNHEY and CDR2 is SVGEGT. V was trimmed by 6 bases and J by 5 bases, leaving 13 bases between them. CDR3 sequence reads: CASRRSGRETQYF. The CDR3 bases are TGTGCCAGCAGAAGGTCCGGCAGGGAGACCCAGTACTTC.

This clonotype has a count of ten or more. The chain employs TRBV5-1 and TRBJ2-7; D is undetermined. The CDR3 runs to 13 residues. V lost 4 bases and J lost 0, with 8 bases in between. CDR1 is SGHRS and CDR2 is YFSETQ in the germline V gene. The CDR3 DNA reads TGCGCCAGCAGCCCAACGAGCTCCTACGAGCAGTACTTC. Protein product: CASSPTSSYEQYF.

The gene calls are TRBV7-6 and TRBJ2-7; no clear D gene. V was cut by 2 bases and J by 5 bases, with 7 bases left in between. The V gene's germline CDR1 is SGHVS and CDR2 FNYEAQ. This CDR3 region has 12 residues. The CDR3 loop is CASSLSRDEQYF. In DNA, the CDR3 is TGTGCCAGCAGCTTAAGTAGGGACGAGCAGTACTTC.

This clonotype was picked up many times. The chain joins TRBV5-1 to TRBJ1-1, with 7 bases matching TRBD1. The length of the CDR3 is 14 residues. Germline V gives CDR1 SGHRS, CDR2 YFSETQ. Trimming removed 3 bases from V and 1 base from J; junction bases left unmatched: 3. The chain's CDR3 is CASSSGQPNTEAFF. The CDR3 region has the DNA TGCGCCAGCAGCTCGGGACAGCCGAACACTGAAGCTTTCTTT.

The sample holds a few counts of this clonotype. The rearrangement uses TRBV5-6 and TRBJ2-7; a weak D match, TRBD2 (5 bases). CDR3 length: 15 amino acids. Germline V gives CDR1 SGHDT, CDR2 YYEEEE. Trimming took off 3 bases at V and 2 bases at J, with 15 bases between the two ends. For the CDR3, the DNA is TGTGCCAGCAGCTCCGGGCGGGCAGGTACCTACGAGCAGTACTTC. The encoded protein is CASSSGRAGTYEQYF.

The chain has TRBV20-1 and TRBJ2-7; 14 bases are a match to TRBD2. CDR3 length equals 15 residues. V dropped 6 bases and J dropped 2; count of bases not matched to a gene: 6. Germline V gene sequence: CDR1 DFQATT, CDR2 SNEGSKA (reference sequence). CDR3: CSAGGLAGDAYEQYF. DNA for the CDR3: TGCAGTGCGGGGGGACTAGCGGGAGACGCCTACGAGCAGTACTTC.

Concerning this clonotype: Given a much more abundant clone one base away, this may be a read error. V is TRBV12-3 or TRBV12-4 and J is TRBJ2-3, with 9 bases that match TRBD2. With V trimmed by 3 bases and J by 2 bases, 3 bases remained unmatched. The CDR3 has 15 amino acids. The chain's CDR3 is CASSFGGRATDTQYF. As DNA, the CDR3 is TGTGCCAGCAGTTTCGGCGGGAGGGCCACAGATACGCAGTATTTT.

V gene TRBV20-1 combines with J gene TRBJ2-3, with D unclear. Trimming took off 7 bases at V and 0 bases at J, with 11 bases between the two ends. CDR3 size: 13 residues. Looked up from germline, CDR1 is DFQATT and CDR2 is SNEGSKA (reference sequence). CDR3 residues: CSDAPASTDTQYF. In nucleotides, the CDR3 is TGCAGTGACGCCCCAGCTAGCACAGATACGCAGTATTTT.

The gene calls are TRBV10-3 and TRBJ1-6; D gene unclear. Germline CDR1 reads ENHRY; CDR2 reads SYGVKD. The V end was cut by 0 bases, the J end by 4 bases, with 7 bases between. This CDR3 has 15 amino acids. CDR3 amino acids: CAISESYRYNSPLHF. The CDR3 nucleotides are TGTGCCATCAGTGAGTCGTATCGTTATAATTCACCCCTCCACTTT.

The chain combines TRBV12-3 or TRBV12-4 with TRBJ1-6; the match to TRBD1 covers 9 bases. This CDR3 has 14 residues. With 7 bases clipped from V and 8 bases from J, the junction kept 6 bases outside the gene matches. The CDR3 nucleotides read TGTGCCAGCACTCGGGACAGGGTTGATTCACCCCTCCACTTT. Protein sequence: CASTRDRVDSPLHF.

The rearrangement uses TRBV6-5 and TRBJ2-5, with a weak D call TRBD2 (6 bases). Trimming stripped 4 bases from V and 4 bases from J, with 16 bases between. In germline, CDR1 is MNHEY, CDR2 SVGAGI. The CDR3 is 15 amino acids. The CDR3 is CASSSRGRGGETQYF. Written as DNA, the CDR3 is TGTGCCAGCAGTTCCCGGGGTAGGGGAGGAGAGACCCAGTACTTC.

The V and J genes are TRBV20-1 and TRBJ2-5; weak D call: TRBD2 (6 bases). There are 14 residues in the CDR3. Germline V gene sequence: CDR1 DFQATT, CDR2 SNEGSKA (reference sequence). V was pared by 3 bases and J by 5 bases, with 16 bases between. The CDR3 region is CSARETRNLETQYF. In nucleotides, the CDR3 is TGCAGTGCTAGGGAGACTAGAAATTTGGAGACCCAGTACTTC.

This clonotype was seen at least ten times. The rearrangement joins TRBV19 to TRBJ2-1; 11 bases fit TRBD2. V shed 5 bases, J shed 6 bases, and the junction held 6 bases outside the gene matches. Per germline, CDR1 LNHDA and CDR2 SQIVND (reference sequence). This CDR3 has 15 residues. CDR3 nucleotides: TGTGCCAGTAGTGGACTAGCGGGTCTACTCAATGAGCAGTTCTTC. It yields the protein CASSGLAGLLNEQFF.

Concerning this clonotype itself: This may stem from a read error, because a much larger clone lies one nucleotide away. This sequence joins TRBV6-6 and TRBJ2-7; D may correspond to TRBD1 or TRBD2 (5 bases each). V shed 8 bases and J shed 3 bases, with 14 bases lying between them. The CDR3 consists of 13 residues. CDR1 and CDR2 from the germline V gene are MNHNY and SVGAGI (reference sequence). The CDR3 protein is CASGNRDLYEQYF. The DNA for the CDR3 is TGTGCCAGCGGTAACCGGGACCTCTACGAGCAGTACTTC.

This clonotype was picked up many times. The chain employs TRBV4-1 and TRBJ2-3; 8 bases map to TRBD2. The V segment lost 1 base and the J segment 3 bases; nucleotides outside the gene matches: 9. Germline CDR1 and CDR2: MGHRA and YSYEKL. This CDR3 has 17 residues. CDR3 sequence: CASSQVGLSSGTDTQYF. For the CDR3, the DNA is TGCGCCAGCAGCCAAGTAGGTCTGTCTAGCGGGACAGATACGCAGTATTTT.

Many counts were recorded for this clonotype. The chain recombines TRBV15 with TRBJ2-7; TRBD1 matches at 10 bases. CDR3 size: 18 residues. The germline V gene encodes CDR1 LNHNV and CDR2 YYDKDF (reference sequence). The V segment lost 0 bases and the J segment 5 bases; nucleotides outside the gene matches: 13. The CDR3 loop reads CATSRDLLRQGASHEQYF. CDR3 nucleotides: TGTGCCACCAGCAGAGACCTCCTTCGACAGGGGGCCTCTCACGAGCAGTACTTC.

The chain recombines TRBV12-3 or TRBV12-4 with TRBJ2-1; 7 bases agree with TRBD2. The length of the CDR3 is 15 residues. The V segment lost 6 bases and the J segment 8 bases; nucleotides outside the gene matches: 13. CDR3 in DNA: TGTGCCAGCAGGCGGCTTACCGACCGGGGGGATGAGCAGTTCTTC. Its translation: CASRRLTDRGDEQFF.

The chain couples TRBV4-1 to TRBJ2-5; no clear D gene. Trimming pared 2 bases from V and 5 bases from J, leaving 18 bases between. Per the germline V gene, CDR1 is MGHRA and CDR2 is YSYEKL. The CDR3 contains 16 residues. This CDR3 is CASSQSFRATQETQYF. CDR3 nucleotides: TGCGCCAGCAGCCAATCCTTTCGGGCGACCCAGGAGACCCAGTACTTC.

The gene calls are TRBV6-1 and TRBJ1-5, with a weak D call TRBD1 (5 bases). CDR3 length equals 15 residues. Germline CDR1 reads MNHNS; CDR2 reads SASEGT. The V gene lost 7 bases and the J gene lost 2 bases, with 15 bases spanning the gap. The CDR3 is CASKFSGMGNQPQHF. The CDR3, as DNA: TGTGCCAGCAAATTTTCAGGGATGGGCAATCAGCCCCAGCATTTT.